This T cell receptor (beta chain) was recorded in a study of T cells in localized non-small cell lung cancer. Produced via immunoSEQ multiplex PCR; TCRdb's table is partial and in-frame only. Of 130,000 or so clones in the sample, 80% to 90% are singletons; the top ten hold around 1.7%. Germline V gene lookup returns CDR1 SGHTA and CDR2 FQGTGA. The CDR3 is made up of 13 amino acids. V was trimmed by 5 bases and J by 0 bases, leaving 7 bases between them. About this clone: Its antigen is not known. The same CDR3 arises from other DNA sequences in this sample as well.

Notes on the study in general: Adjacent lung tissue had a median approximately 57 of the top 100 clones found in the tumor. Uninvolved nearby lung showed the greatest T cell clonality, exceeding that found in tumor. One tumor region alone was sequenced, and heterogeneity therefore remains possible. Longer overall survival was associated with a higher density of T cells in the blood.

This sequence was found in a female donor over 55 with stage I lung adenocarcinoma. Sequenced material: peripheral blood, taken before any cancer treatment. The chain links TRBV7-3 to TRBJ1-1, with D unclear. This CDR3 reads CASSLHMNTEAFF. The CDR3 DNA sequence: TGTGCCAGCAGCCTGCATATGAACACTGAAGCTTTCTTT.